The source of this T cell receptor beta chain is a study of naive and memory T cell subsets. Study observations and caveats: In naive cells, over 85% of TCR sequences were seen only once.

This clonotype was recorded many times. No antigen is known for it. The CDR3 runs to 13 residues. J gave up 4 bases and V 6 bases, and 6 bases lay outside the gene matches. CD4 T cells were positively selected, then CD8 T cells from the CD4-negative fraction. Effector memory cells were sorted as CD45RA-CD27-, EMRA cells as CD45RA+CD27-. The beta constant-region primer was an equimolar mix of two oligonucleotides covering TRBC1 and TRBC2. Four rounds of PCR amplified the ligated cDNA using nested alpha and beta constant-region primers plus SP2. TCRdb recomputed calls from the UMI-ligation and nested PCR reads with MiXCR, one row per CDR3 protein. The sample has about 10,000 distinct CDR3 sequences, roughly 6% seen once; the top ten hold around 57%.

Sequenced material: CD4+ TEMRA cells from blood. Subset specified: effector memory re-expressing CD45RA, CD45RA+ CD27-. The rearrangement uses TRBV12-3 or TRBV12-4 and TRBJ2-7; TRBD2 agrees at 7 bases. This TCR came from a human donor in good health. CDR3 sequence: CASRMGGVYEQYF. DNA of the CDR3: TGTGCCAGCAGAATGGGGGGGGTGTACGAGCAGTACTTC.